The clone carrying this T cell receptor beta chain was detected a few times. Antigen unknown. The V segment lost 2 bases and the J segment 4 bases; nucleotides outside the gene matches: 7. The CDR3 totals 17 residues. Per the germline V gene, CDR1 is SGHDN and CDR2 is FVKESK. The sample comes from a study of T cell repertoires in cytomegalovirus infection. Across the study: CMV epitopes in the study were HLA-C-restricted (recently identified) and HLA-B-restricted (well studied). Matching HLA type and CMV infection were both indicated by public TCR beta signatures. Study-wide results and caveats: Totalled public TCR beta family frequency picked out people who carried CMV plus the relevant HLA. Ex vivo, HLA-C-restricted CMV-specific TCR beta clonotypes prevailed over the rest of the response.

Using its own MiXCR run on the reads, TCRdb lists one record per CDR3 protein. The sample comprises roughly 700,000 distinct CDR3 sequences, roughly 33% of which are singletons, and 18% rests with the top ten. The TCR originated in a human donor in good health (CMV status not recorded). Some clones in this sample may be carry-over from other donors' samples. The chain links TRBV14 to TRBJ1-6; 8 bases line up with TRBD1. This specimen was cultured PBMCs, taken from culture after CMV antigen stimulation. CDR3 sequence (DNA): TGTGCCAGCAGCCAAAGGGGGACAGGTCCATATAATTCACCCCTCCACTTT. This encodes CASSQRGTGPYNSPLHF.